The T cell receptor beta chain under discussion was sequenced for a study of blood T cell repertoires in COVID-19 (dated by TCRdb to 2020 to 2021). Study-wide context: Recovered participants in ImmuneRACE Cohort 3 were defined by two consecutive negative NP/OP PCR tests, clearance by a healthcare professional, or resolution of symptoms. Nearly every sample came with metadata listing a de-identified subject ID, COVID-19 status, age in years and sex. Deeply sampled blood TCRbeta repertoires from subjects exposed to, actively infected with, or recovered from COVID-19 were included in the dataset. A freely available public database, intended as a resource for researchers studying the immune response to SARS-CoV-2, is where the repertoires were released. The material from the prospective study consisted of cDNA or gDNA derived from T cells, B-cell-depleted T cells, or PBMCs. Collaborator samples came from the United States, Italy and Spain and covered acute and convalescent phases of COVID-19. The samples were drawn from the first 160 participants of the ongoing ImmuneRACE study and from 1,200 or so subjects provided by 6 global collaborators. Where available, HLA class I and class II types were obtained from metadata supplied by the sample provider rather than from assay-based typing.

Concerning this clone itself: No cognate antigen has been identified for it. No much larger clone exists at a distance of one base, and base qualities are not known.

Enrolling through a virtual design, the prospective study's participants ranged in age from roughly 18 to 95 years and lived across about two dozen United States geographic areas. Cohort assignment in the prospective study relied on participant-reported clinical history from a screening survey and a study questionnaire. In the prospective study, whole blood, serum and a nasopharyngeal or oropharyngeal swab were collected from each participant by mobile phlebotomists. Over a 2-month period, participants in the prospective study had the option of providing additional blood draws and questionnaires. Blood samples from the prospective study were shipped frozen or at room temperature prior to DNA extraction. From its cysteine to its phenylalanine, the CDR3 spans 14 amino acids. Of all the DNA, just the CDR3 is kept, 42 bases in frame from base 1. Study-wide findings and limitations: The amount of clinical and demographic metadata varied by source and participant and was provided uncurated.

TCRbeta CDR3 regions were amplified from genomic DNA by means of the immunoSEQ Assay, a bias-controlled multiplex PCR. The original methods were these. Within the assay, amplification of reference gene primers was used to estimate how many nucleated cells each sample contained. Sequence reads were collapsed and filtered to measure the absolute abundance of every unique TCRbeta CDR3 rearrangement. For each sample, productive Simpson clonality was calculated as the square root of Simpson's diversity index over productive rearrangements. TCRdb provides this immuneACCESS table in a form limited to in-frame rearrangements. Some clones are lacking; in checked studies, under half of them reflect an unresolved V gene, and why the rest are absent is not known. V and J calls and clone size are as listed in that table; D and trimming were resolved from the DNA. The sample includes around 290,000 clones, with around nine tenths observed a single time. The ten largest clones add up to 2% of the sample.

The chain is encoded by TRBV21-1 joined to TRBJ1-1; the D segment call TRBD1 is taken from the table without a DNA check. TRBV21-1 is tagged as a pseudogene. Sequenced material: PBMCs or T cells enriched from blood (not recorded which). The clonotype was recovered from a woman aged 60-75 years in a cohort exposed to, infected with or recovered from COVID-19 (not recorded which). The encoded CDR3 is CASSMTGGGTEAFF. The DNA is TGTGCCAGCAGCATGACAGGGGGAGGAACTGAAGCTTTCTTT.